A selection of T cell receptor beta chains follows, all from one sample in a study of T-cell reconstitution after alpha-beta-depleted transplantation in children. TCRdb re-called the PCR reads through MiXCR, storing one row per CDR3 protein. This sample has some 600,000 distinct CDR3 sequences, with 10% to 15% found just once. The specimen was PBMCs, mostly from graft donor cells, collected 360 days after TCRalphabeta/CD19-depleted stem cell transplant. These receptors all come from a male patient between 10 and 17 years old who had a stem cell transplant for acute myeloid leukemia, so the T cells may come from the graft donor. The CDR3 runs from the conserved cysteine through the conserved F or W. The D gene is left open where the match is weak. Only part of the rows carry a size: once, few, many, or a class if the clone is expanded.

TRBV10-3,TRBJ2-5,15,TRBD1,-,TGTGCCATCAGTCGGGACAGGGGTTCCCAAGAGACCCAGTACTTC,CAISRDRGSQETQYF
TRBV9,TRBJ2-7,16,TRBD2,-,TGTGCCAGCAGCGTTCGGACTAGCGGGAACTCCTACGAGCAGTACTTC,CASSVRTSGNSYEQYF
TRBV18,TRBJ2-5,14,-,-,TGTGCCAGCTCACTCGGGACGAAACAAGAGACCCAGTACTTC,CASSLGTKQETQYF
TRBV6-2/TRBV6-3,TRBJ2-1,12,-,few,TGTGCCAGCAGTCGGTTTGGGGATGAGCAGTTCTTC,CASSRFGDEQFF
TRBV20-1,TRBJ2-1,15,-,-,TGCAGTGCTCCCCGCGCCTCGCCAATCTACAATGAGCAGTTCTTC,CSAPRASPIYNEQFF
TRBV6-5,TRBJ2-1,18,TRBD1,few,TGTGCCAGCAGTTTCCGAGGGGGCTACCATCTTAGTTACAATGAGCAGTTCTTC,CASSFRGGYHLSYNEQFF
TRBV12-3/TRBV12-4,TRBJ1-5,15,TRBD1,many,TGTGCCAGCAGAGGGACAGGGTTCGCCAATCAGCCCCAGCATTTT,CASRGTGFANQPQHF
TRBV28,TRBJ2-7,14,TRBD1,many,TGTGCCAGCAGCCCTCGACAGGGGAGCTACGAGCAGTACTTC,CASSPRQGSYEQYF
TRBV4-1,TRBJ2-2,16,TRBD2,-,TGCGCCAGCAGCCAATTGGGCGGGAGGGTTACCGGGGAGCTGTTTTTT,CASSQLGGRVTGELFF
TRBV20-1,TRBJ2-4,14,-,-,TGCAGTGCTAGAGATAGAAGGGTCAAAAACATTCAGTACTTC,CSARDRRVKNIQYF
TRBV12-3/TRBV12-4,TRBJ1-2,14,-,many,TGTGCCAGCAGTTTCCTTCAGAGTAACTATGGCTACACCTTC,CASSFLQSNYGYTF